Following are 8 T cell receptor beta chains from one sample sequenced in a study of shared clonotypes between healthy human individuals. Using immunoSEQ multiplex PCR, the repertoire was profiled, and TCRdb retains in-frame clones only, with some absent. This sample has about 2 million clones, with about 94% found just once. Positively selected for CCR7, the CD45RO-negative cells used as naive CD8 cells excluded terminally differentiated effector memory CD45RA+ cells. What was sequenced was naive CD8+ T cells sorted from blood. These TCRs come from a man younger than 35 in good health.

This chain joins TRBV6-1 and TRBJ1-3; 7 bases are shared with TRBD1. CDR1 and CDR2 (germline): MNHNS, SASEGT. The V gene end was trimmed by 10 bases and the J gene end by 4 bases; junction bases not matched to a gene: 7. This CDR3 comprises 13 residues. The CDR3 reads CATRGLWGNTIYF. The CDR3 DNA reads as TGTGCCACGAGGGGGCTTTGGGGAAACACCATATATTTT.

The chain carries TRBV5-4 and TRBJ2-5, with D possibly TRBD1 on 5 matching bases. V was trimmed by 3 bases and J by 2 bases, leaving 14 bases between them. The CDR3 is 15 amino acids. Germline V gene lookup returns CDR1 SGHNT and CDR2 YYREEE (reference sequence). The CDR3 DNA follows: TGTGCCAGCAGCTACTGGGGCGCTCCGCAAGAGACCCAGTACTTC. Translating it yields CASSYWGAPQETQYF.

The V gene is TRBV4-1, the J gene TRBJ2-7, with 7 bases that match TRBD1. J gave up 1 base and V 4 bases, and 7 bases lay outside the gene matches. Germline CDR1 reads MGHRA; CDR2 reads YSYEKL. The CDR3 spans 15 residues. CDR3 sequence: CASSPRQGNSYEQYF. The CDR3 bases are TGCGCCAGCAGCCCAAGACAGGGTAATTCCTACGAGCAGTACTTC.

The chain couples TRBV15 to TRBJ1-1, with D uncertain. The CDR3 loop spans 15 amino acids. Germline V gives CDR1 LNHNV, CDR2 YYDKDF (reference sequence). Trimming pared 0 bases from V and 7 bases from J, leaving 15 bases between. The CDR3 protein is CATSRDLGLGLEAFF. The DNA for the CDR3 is TGTGCCACCAGCAGAGATCTGGGATTAGGACTTGAAGCTTTCTTT. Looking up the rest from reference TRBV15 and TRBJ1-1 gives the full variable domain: DAMVIQNPRYQVTQFGKPVTLSCSQTLNHNVMYWYQQKSSQAPKLLFHYYDKDFNNEADTPDNFQSRRPNTSFCFLDIRSPGLGDTAMYLCATSRDLGLGLEAFFGQGTRLTVV.

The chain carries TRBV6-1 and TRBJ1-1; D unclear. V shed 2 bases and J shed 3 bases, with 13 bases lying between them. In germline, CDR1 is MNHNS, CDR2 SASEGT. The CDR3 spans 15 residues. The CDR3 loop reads CASSEFEGYYTEAFF. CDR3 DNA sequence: TGTGCCAGCAGTGAATTCGAAGGGTATTACACTGAAGCTTTCTTT.

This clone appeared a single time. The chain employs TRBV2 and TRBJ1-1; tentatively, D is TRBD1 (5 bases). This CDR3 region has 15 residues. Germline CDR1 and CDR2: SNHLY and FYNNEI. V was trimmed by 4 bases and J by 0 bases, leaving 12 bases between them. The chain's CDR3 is CASSATGSLNTEAFF. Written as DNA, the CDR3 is TGTGCCAGCAGTGCTACAGGCAGCTTGAACACTGAAGCTTTCTTT.

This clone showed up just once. The CDR3 here is CASSLGTGGMAQHF. DNA for the CDR3: TGTGCCAGCAGCTTAGGGACAGGGGGCATGGCCCAGCATTTT. This chain connects TRBV7-8 to TRBJ1-5; 11 bases agree with TRBD1. The CDR3 is 14 amino acids. The germline V gene encodes CDR1 SGHVS and CDR2 FQNEAQ. The V segment lost 1 base and the J segment 11 bases; nucleotides outside the gene matches: 4.

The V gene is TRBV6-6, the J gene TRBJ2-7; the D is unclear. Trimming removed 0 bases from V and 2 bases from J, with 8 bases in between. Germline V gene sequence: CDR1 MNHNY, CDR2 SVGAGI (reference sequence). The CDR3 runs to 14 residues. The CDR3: CASSYSTTPYEQYF. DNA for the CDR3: TGTGCCAGCAGTTACTCGACAACCCCCTACGAGCAGTACTTC.